This T cell receptor beta chain was sequenced in a study of T cells after yellow fever vaccination. Regarding the study as a whole: Once the booster was given, most primary-vaccination clones reappeared, at approximately 97% for CD4 and around 90% for CD8.

Ten or more counts support this clonotype. Its specificity is not known. TCRdb re-called the 5' RACE reads with MiXCR, one entry per CDR3 protein. The sample contains around 27,000 distinct CDR3 sequences, 4.4% of which appear only once. Deletions cut 4 bases from V and 3 bases from J, with 15 bases between. CDR1 is MGHRA, CDR2 YSYEKL, per germline. CDR3 length equals 15 residues. The sample consisted of CD8+ T cells sorted from PBMCs, taken 5 days after the yellow fever booster vaccination. The V and J genes are TRBV4-1 and TRBJ1-1; a possible D gene is TRBD1 (5 bases). This sequence originates from a man aged 25-40 years who received the YFV17D yellow fever vaccine. For the CDR3, the DNA is TGCGCCAGCAGCCGCCCGCGGGACGGATACACTGAAGCTTTCTTT. Amino acid sequence: CASSRPRDGYTEAFF.